These 24 T cell receptor beta chains were sequenced from one sample in a study of blood T cell repertoires in COVID-19. Only in-frame clones appear in the TCRdb table, and some are missing; sequencing was by immunoSEQ multiplex PCR. Of around 50,000 clones listed, roughly 84% are singletons. Input material: peripheral blood. The receptors were gathered from a human donor in a cohort sampled during active COVID-19.

V gene TRBV24-1 combines with J gene TRBJ1-5, with 8 bases fitting TRBD1. This CDR3 has 13 amino acids. With V trimmed by 7 bases and J by 4 bases, 2 bases remained unmatched. Germline V gene data show CDR1 as KGHDR and CDR2 as SFDVKD. The chain's CDR3 is CATRDRENQPQHF. CDR3 nucleotides: TGTGCCACCAGGGACAGGGAAAATCAGCCCCAGCATTTT.

The chain carries TRBV27 and TRBJ1-2; TRBD1 matches at 8 bases. Germline assignment: CDR1 MNHEY and CDR2 SMNVEV (reference sequence). The CDR3 length is 14 residues. Trimming cost V 5 bases and J 0 bases; bases outside gene matches: 2. This chain's CDR3 is CASSGQGSNYGYTF. Written as DNA, the CDR3 is TGTGCCAGCAGTGGACAGGGATCTAACTATGGCTACACCTTC.

The rearrangement links TRBV6-5 to TRBJ1-3; the match to TRBD1 covers 10 bases. V gave up 7 bases and J gave up 1 base; unmatched junction bases: 4. Germline CDR1 MNHEY, CDR2 SVGAGI. The CDR3 is made up of 15 amino acids. The CDR3 coding sequence is TGTGCCAGCACCGGGGGACAGGGGTCTGGAAACACCATATATTTT. This sequence encodes CASTGGQGSGNTIYF.

V gene TRBV4-1 combines with J gene TRBJ2-3, with TRBD2 matching over 8 bases. V shed 4 bases, J shed 3 bases, and the junction held 12 bases outside the gene matches. Germline-derived CDR1 and CDR2 are MGHRA and YSYEKL. This CDR3 is 17 amino acids long. In DNA, the CDR3 is TGCGCCAGCAGCCTAGACGGGGGGGGCCTTGGGACAGATACGCAGTATTTT. Translated, it gives CASSLDGGGLGTDTQYF.

This clone was detected once. The genes are TRBV9 and TRBJ2-1; D is undetermined. Germline CDR1 reads SGDLS; CDR2 reads YYNGEE. The CDR3 runs 15 residues. V lost 3 bases, J lost 6 bases, and 16 bases lay in between. CDR3 DNA: TGTGCCAGCAGCGGAATCTCCACGACGGGCAATGAGCAGTTCTTC. This translates into CASSGISTTGNEQFF.

The rearrangement joins TRBV5-1 to TRBJ1-1, with D perhaps TRBD1 (6 bases). CDR1 and CDR2 (germline): SGHRS, YFSETQ. This CDR3 has 15 residues. V dropped 0 bases and J dropped 5 bases, with 14 bases sitting between them. The CDR3 loop is CASSLVGRGDTEAFF. CDR3 sequence (DNA): TGCGCCAGCAGCTTGGTTGGCAGGGGAGATACTGAAGCTTTCTTT.

The chain has TRBV30 and TRBJ2-3, with TRBD2 matching over 15 bases. Germline trimming cut 5 bases from V and 9 bases from J; bases unmatched to any gene: 12. Germline CDR1 reads GTSNPN; CDR2 reads SVGIG (reference sequence). This CDR3 is 16 amino acids long. The CDR3 coding sequence is TGTGCCTGGGAACCGGGACTAGCGGGAGGCCAGCAGACGCAGTATTTT. Translated, it gives CAWEPGLAGGQQTQYF.

This chain's CDR3 is CSASSASYKETQYF. In DNA, the CDR3 is TGCAGTGCTAGTTCTGCTAGCTACAAGGAGACCCAGTACTTC. The V and J genes are TRBV20-1 and TRBJ2-5; D may be TRBD2 (5 bases). Trimming stripped 3 bases from V and 5 bases from J, with 16 bases between. The CDR3 sequence is 14 residues long. Per germline, CDR1 DFQATT and CDR2 SNEGSKA (reference sequence).

The genes are TRBV5-4 and TRBJ2-5; 9 nucleotides agree with TRBD1. V shed 3 bases, J shed 5 bases, and the junction held 5 bases outside the gene matches. This CDR3 comprises 14 residues. Germline V CDR1 and CDR2: SGHNT, YYREEE (reference sequence). CDR3 bases: TGTGCCAGCAGCTCACAGGGGGCATCGGAGACCCAGTACTTC. Its translation is CASSSQGASETQYF.

The rearrangement uses TRBV2 and TRBJ1-5; a possible D gene is TRBD1 (5 bases). Trimming removed 5 bases from V and 9 bases from J, with 17 bases in between. Germline CDR1 and CDR2: SNHLY and FYNNEI. This CDR3 is 14 amino acids long. CDR3 amino acids: CASSRQPSMGPQHF. The CDR3 coding sequence is TGTGCCAGCAGTAGACAGCCTTCAATGGGGCCCCAGCATTTT.

The V and J genes are TRBV5-4 and TRBJ2-2, with 8 bases lining up with TRBD2. Germline-derived CDR1 and CDR2 are SGHNT and YYREEE (reference sequence). With V trimmed by 3 bases and J by 1 base, 5 bases remained unmatched. The CDR3 runs to 16 residues. The CDR3 nucleotides are TGTGCCAGCAGCTCCGTAGCGGGAAAGAACACCGGGGAGCTGTTTTTT. As protein: CASSSVAGKNTGELFF.

The V gene is TRBV18, the J gene TRBJ2-2; D is perhaps TRBD1 (6 bases). The V end was cut by 1 base, the J end by 4 bases, with 7 bases between. The germline CDR1 and CDR2 sequences are KGHSH and LQKENI. This CDR3 has 14 residues. CDR3 amino acids: CASSPLQGTGELFF. CDR3 in DNA: TGTGCCAGCTCACCACTACAGGGCACCGGGGAGCTGTTTTTT.

The rearrangement uses TRBV28 and TRBJ2-1, with D perhaps matching TRBD1 (8 bases). Deletions cut 2 bases from V and 9 bases from J, with 14 bases between. This CDR3 comprises 14 residues. Germline V gives CDR1 MDHEN, CDR2 SYDVKM. Here the CDR3 reads CASSLRTGGGEQFF. CDR3 DNA: TGTGCCAGCAGTTTAAGAACAGGGGGGGGTGAGCAGTTCTTC.

The chain is built from TRBV11-1 and TRBJ2-5, with a possible D match to TRBD1 (5 bases). Trimming pared 1 base from V and 4 bases from J, leaving 10 bases between. The germline CDR1 and CDR2 sequences are SGHAT and FQDESV (reference sequence). The CDR3 is 14 amino acids. The CDR3, as DNA: TGTGCCAGCAGCTTAGGGGGCGCCGCAGAGACCCAGTACTTC. Its translation is CASSLGGAAETQYF.

This clone was picked up a small number of times. V is TRBV4-3 and J is TRBJ1-2; D gene unclear. V was shortened by 0 bases and J by 1 base, with 12 bases between the two germline ends. From germline, CDR1 is LGHNA and CDR2 YSLEER. The CDR3 runs 16 residues. CDR3 in DNA: TGCGCCAGCAGCCAAGATTCCCAGGCCTATAACTATGGCTACACCTTC. The encoded protein is CASSQDSQAYNYGYTF.

The rearrangement uses TRBV9 and TRBJ2-4, with 8 bases fitting TRBD1. Trimming removed 3 bases from V and 1 base from J; junction bases left unmatched: 6. The germline V gene encodes CDR1 SGDLS and CDR2 YYNGEE. The CDR3 length is 16 residues. CDR3: CASSAQGAQAKNIQYF. The CDR3 DNA reads TGTGCCAGCAGCGCTCAGGGGGCGCAGGCCAAAAACATTCAGTACTTC.

The chain joins TRBV7-2 to TRBJ1-3; weak D call: TRBD1 (5 bases). CDR3 length: 14 amino acids. The germline V and J ends were trimmed by 3 bases and 1 base, with 7 bases remaining between them. Germline V lookup: CDR1 SGHTA, CDR2 FQGNSA. CDR3 nucleotide sequence: TGTGCCAGCAGCTTGGGGGGGTCTGGAAACACCATATATTTT. Protein product: CASSLGGSGNTIYF.

J is TRBJ2-1 and V is TRBV5-1; 7 bases align to TRBD1. There are 16 residues in the CDR3. Losses at the gene ends were 1 base for V and 1 base for J; bases not matched to a gene: 5. Per germline, CDR1 SGHRS and CDR2 YFSETQ. The CDR3 here is CASSLNQQGSYNEQFF. The CDR3 region has the DNA TGCGCCAGCAGCTTGAACCAACAGGGGTCCTACAATGAGCAGTTCTTC. The full variable domain, with the rest looked up from reference TRBV5-1 and TRBJ2-1, is KAGVTQTPRYLIKTRGQQVTLSCSPISGHRSVSWYQQTPGQGLQFLFEYFSETQRNKGNFPGRFSGRQFSNSRSEMNVSTLELGDSALYLCASSLNQQGSYNEQFFGPGTRLTVL.

The chain employs TRBV28 and TRBJ2-7; D not certain. In germline, CDR1 is MDHEN, CDR2 SYDVKM. This CDR3 contains 14 residues. With 6 bases removed from V and 1 base from J, the gap between germline ends came to 13 bases. The CDR3 reads CASSKSQRSYEQYF. For the CDR3, the DNA is TGTGCCAGCAGCAAAAGCCAACGTTCCTACGAGCAGTACTTC.

This clone was counted a single time. V gene TRBV7-2 combines with J gene TRBJ2-2, with TRBD2 matching 7 bases. Looked up from germline, CDR1 is SGHTA and CDR2 is FQGNSA. CDR3 length equals 18 residues. Unmatched junction bases numbered 10, after V lost 2 bases and J lost 1 base. The CDR3 region is CASSLSAGLAENTGELFF. CDR3 DNA sequence: TGTGCCAGCAGCTTATCGGCGGGCCTAGCGGAGAACACCGGGGAGCTGTTTTTT.

This chain links TRBV18 with TRBJ2-1; 9 bases are a match to TRBD2. CDR1 KGHSH and CDR2 LQKENI come from the germline V gene. V dropped 3 bases and J dropped 0; count of bases not matched to a gene: 3. CDR3 size: 16 residues. Here the CDR3 reads CASSPPSGTSYNEQFF. In nucleotides, the CDR3 is TGTGCCAGCTCACCCCCTAGCGGGACCTCCTACAATGAGCAGTTCTTC.

The rearrangement uses TRBV4-1 and TRBJ1-6; 7 bases agree with TRBD1. This CDR3 is built from 16 residues. Germline loops: CDR1 MGHRA, CDR2 YSYEKL. The ends lost 2 bases at V and 9 bases at J; junction bases unmatched: 10. This CDR3 reads CASSQPRTGISSPLHF. As DNA, the CDR3 is TGCGCCAGCAGCCAACCCCGGACAGGAATAAGTTCACCCCTCCACTTT.

The genes are TRBV18 and TRBJ2-1, with TRBD1 matching over 7 bases. CDR1 is KGHSH, CDR2 LQKENI, per germline. The ends lost 0 bases at V and 2 bases at J; junction bases unmatched: 4. This CDR3 has 16 amino acids. The CDR3 loop reads CASSPPRQGTYNEQFF. The CDR3 DNA reads as TGTGCCAGCTCACCACCTCGACAGGGTACCTACAATGAGCAGTTCTTC.

The chain has TRBV20-1 and TRBJ1-1; D is unclear. The CDR3 consists of 11 residues. Trimming took 4 bases from V and 7 from J, leaving 10 bases between them. Germline CDR1 and CDR2: DFQATT and SNEGSKA (reference sequence). This CDR3 is CSATPQHEAFF. CDR3 nucleotides: TGCAGTGCTACTCCACAACATGAAGCTTTCTTT.